This T cell receptor beta chain was recorded in a study of T and B cells in COVID-19 patients (TCRdb year 2020). Broadly, across the study: In this study, adaptive immunity was profiled in COVID-19 patients who either had active infection or had recovered, using TRB and IGH repertoire sequencing of peripheral blood. A recovered cohort comprised more than 15 patients contributing 20 samples, mostly after mild to moderate COVID-19 managed as outpatients. The recovered cohort had a median age of roughly 33 years, compared with 55 to 75 years in the active-infection cohort. Critical illness requiring mechanical ventilation or ECMO was present in about 65% of the 20 patients in the active-infection cohort. Comorbidities linked to unfavorable COVID-19 outcome were present in 18 of 20 patients in the active-infection cohort. The TCR and BCR sequence repository comprised roughly 40 patients and roughly 69 time points, with over 8 million TCR sequences analysed. Two patients belonged to both the recovered and active cohorts because samples were available from active disease and after recovery. An age-matched reference group of under 40 healthy donors negative for COVID-19 antibodies served as the comparison for repertoire analyses. As many as 9 follow-up blood samples were taken per patient, and some of the samples covered different disease stages within the same individual.

The germline V gene (reference sequence) yields GTSNPN for CDR1 and SVGIG for CDR2. From the cysteine up to the phenylalanine, the CDR3 has a length of 13 residues. The retained sequence is limited to the CDR3, 39 bases, with the frame set at the first base. V lost 0 bases and J lost 6 bases; the stretch between them is 8 bases long. Turning to this clonotype: There is no known antigen for this receptor. Per-base quality was not reported, and no clone a single base away is much larger than it.

The data were produced on an Illumina MiSeq. Multiplex PCR with BIOMED2 TRB-A/B primer pools was used to amplify the TRB rearrangements. Two consecutive PCRs added Illumina-compatible adapters and 7-nucleotide sample barcodes to the amplicons. Phusion HS II polymerase was used for all library PCRs. Amplicons were gel-purified with the NucleoSpin Gel and PCR Clean-up kit, quantified on Qubit, and pooled at 4 to 5 nM. The quality of the amplicon pool was checked on an Agilent 2100 Bioanalyzer prior to Illumina next-generation sequencing. Under the source paper's analysis protocol: Annotation of TRB rearrangements was performed with MiXCR 3.0.8 using the default MiXCR reference library. Non-productive reads and sequences with fewer than 2 reads were excluded, and each unique CDR3 nucleotide sequence counted as one clone. Clonality, diversity, richness and V-J gene usage were calculated in R 3.5.1. GLIPH2 was used for TCR clustering by CDR3 similarity, and generation probabilities were calculated by OLGA. Only GLIPH2 clusters with at least four unique TCR clonotypes present in at least three individuals were retained. TCRdb reran the public reads through fastp at Q25 and MiXCR, keeping productive beta chains. Every CDR3 protein is listed once, alongside the most common genes and DNA of its rows. The V and J calls, along with clone size, are taken from TCRdb and not from the paper's own processing. The sample includes tens of thousands of distinct CDR3 sequences, with 29% observed a single time. 2.5% to 3% of the sample comes from the top ten.

What the research found in general, with its limitations: The cohort was considered too small to assess HLA contributions to COVID-19 susceptibility or severity. Specific T cell subsets (CD4+/Treg/CD8+) and sorted SARS-CoV-2-responsive or tetramer+ T cells had not yet been sequenced, and these experiments were ongoing. Strongly skewed TRBV/TRBJ gene usage was reported in patients with COVID-19. Prospective validation of the reported TCR clusters was stated to be required before clinical use. A total of roughly 2,500 exclusive TCR clusters, including under 40 low-pGen clusters, were found in the recovered cohort. Blood samples from mildly ill patients during symptoms and early samples from severe cases were scarce. TRB repertoires were highly clonal in active COVID-19, whereas diversity and richness at recovery rose above healthy donor levels.

TRB repertoires were amplified from approximately 250-500 ng of genomic DNA extracted from blood. The sequenced sample was blood. The clonotype was recovered from a human donor who had recovered from COVID-19. The chain is assembled from TRBV30 and TRBJ2-2; the D gene lacks a confident call. CDR3 sequence: CAWSVLVAGELFF. The DNA is as follows: TGTGCCTGGAGTGTACTTGTAGCCGGGGAGCTGTTTTTT.